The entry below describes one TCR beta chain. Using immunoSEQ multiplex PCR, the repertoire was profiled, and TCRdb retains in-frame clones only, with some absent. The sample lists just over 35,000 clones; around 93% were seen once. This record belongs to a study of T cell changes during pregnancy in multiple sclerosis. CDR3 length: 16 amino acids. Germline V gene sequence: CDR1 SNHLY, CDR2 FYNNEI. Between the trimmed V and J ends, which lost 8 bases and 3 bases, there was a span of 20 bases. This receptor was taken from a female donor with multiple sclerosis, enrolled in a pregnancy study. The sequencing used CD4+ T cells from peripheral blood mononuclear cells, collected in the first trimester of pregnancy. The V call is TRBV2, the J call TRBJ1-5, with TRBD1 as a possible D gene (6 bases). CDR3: CASRNPRGGINQPQHF. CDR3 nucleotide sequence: TGTGCCAGCCGGAACCCGAGAGGGGGTATCAATCAGCCCCAGCATTTT.